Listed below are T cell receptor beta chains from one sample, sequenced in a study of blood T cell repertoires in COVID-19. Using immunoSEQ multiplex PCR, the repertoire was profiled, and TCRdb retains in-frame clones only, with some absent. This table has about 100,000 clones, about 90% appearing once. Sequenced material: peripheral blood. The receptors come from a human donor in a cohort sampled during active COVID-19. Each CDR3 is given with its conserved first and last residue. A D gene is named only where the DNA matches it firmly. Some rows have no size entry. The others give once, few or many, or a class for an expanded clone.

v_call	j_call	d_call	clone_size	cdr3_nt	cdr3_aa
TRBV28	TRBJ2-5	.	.	TGTGCCAGCAGTTTACGGGAAGCAGAGACCCAGTACTTC	CASSLREAETQYF
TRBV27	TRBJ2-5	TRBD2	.	TGTGCCAGCAGTCCGGTGGGGGGGCAAGAGACCCAGTACTTC	CASSPVGGQETQYF
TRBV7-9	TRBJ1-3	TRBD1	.	TGTGCCAGCAGCGAAGGGACAGGGTTGACAGGAAACACCATATATTTT	CASSEGTGLTGNTIYF
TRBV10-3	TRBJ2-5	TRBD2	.	TGTGCCACCTCACTAGCGGGAGGGATAGGCCAAGAGACCCAGTACTTC	CATSLAGGIGQETQYF
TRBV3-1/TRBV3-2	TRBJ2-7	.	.	TGTGCCAGCAGCTTCGACAGAGGCTACGAGCAGTACTTC	CASSFDRGYEQYF
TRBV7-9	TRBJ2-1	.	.	TGTGCCAGCAGCTTATTCGGGGAGAAGAACAATGAGCAGTTCTTC	CASSLFGEKNNEQFF
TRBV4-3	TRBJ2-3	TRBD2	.	TGCGCCAGCAGCCAAGAAGTATTGTCGGGAGGGACTCGCACAGATACGCAGTATTTT	CASSQEVLSGGTRTDTQYF
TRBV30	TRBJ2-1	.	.	TGTGCCTGGAGTGTACTGCCAAATGAGCAGTTCTTC	CAWSVLPNEQFF
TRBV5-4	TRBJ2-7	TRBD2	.	TGTGCCAGCAGCTCGCAGACTAGCCTCGCGGAGCAGTACTTC	CASSSQTSLAEQYF
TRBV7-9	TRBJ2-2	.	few	TGTGCCAGCAGACAGGGAAACACGAACACCGGGGAGCTGTTTTTT	CASRQGNTNTGELFF
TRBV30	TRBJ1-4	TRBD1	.	TGTGCCTGGAGTGAGTCGACAGGGCTTTGGGAAAAACTGTTTTTT	CAWSESTGLWEKLFF
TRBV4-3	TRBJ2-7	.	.	TGCGCCAGCAGCCAAGATGGGAGCTCATACGAGCAGTACTTC	CASSQDGSSYEQYF
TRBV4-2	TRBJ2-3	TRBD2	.	TGTGCCAGCAGCCATCGCGGGACTAGCGGGGGGTACACAGATACGCAGTATTTT	CASSHRGTSGGYTDTQYF
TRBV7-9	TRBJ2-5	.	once	TGTGCCAGCAGCTCCGAGACACTCCAAGAGACCCAGTACTTC	CASSSETLQETQYF
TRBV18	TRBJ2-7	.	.	TGTGCCAGCTCACTCGGTCCGAGGGTGGACTTC	CASSLGPRVDF
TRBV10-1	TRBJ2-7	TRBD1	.	TGCGCCAGCAGTACAACAGGGGCGCAGTCCTACGAGCAGTACTTC	CASSTTGAQSYEQYF
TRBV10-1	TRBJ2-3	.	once	TGCGCCAGCAACGCGCAGGCTAGCACAGATACGCAGTATTTT	CASNAQASTDTQYF
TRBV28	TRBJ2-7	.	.	TGTGCCAGCAGCTACTCGCTAGGCACCTACGAGCAGTACTTC	CASSYSLGTYEQYF